This passage covers 13 T cell receptor beta chains from one sample sequenced in a study of regulatory and conventional T cells in RAG deficiency. Genomic DNA came from blood conventional CD4+ T cells gated CD25-low CD127-high. Assay: immunoSEQ multiplex PCR; the TCRdb copy retains only in-frame clones and omits some. The sample has roughly 13,000 clones, just under 95% seen once. These data are also associated with another study on regulatory T cells. From that paper: The primer mix had 52 TRBV and 13 TRBJ primers.

Input material: CD4+ effector T cells sorted from blood. These receptors were collected from a human donor in good health.

The chain employs TRBV11-2 and TRBJ1-2; D is unresolved. V lost 1 base and J 6 bases, leaving 15 bases between the germline ends. The CDR3 runs to 15 residues. Germline V gene sequence: CDR1 SGHAT, CDR2 FQNNGV. The CDR3 bases are TGTGCCAGCAGCTTAGTGGGAAGTTGGCTCCATGGCTACACCTTC. Encoded protein: CASSLVGSWLHGYTF.

The chain couples TRBV6-1 to TRBJ2-5; the match to TRBD2 covers 7 bases. With V trimmed by 6 bases and J by 2 bases, 6 bases remained unmatched. This CDR3 region has 14 residues. Germline V CDR1 and CDR2: MNHNS, SASEGT. CDR3 sequence (DNA): TGTGCCAGCAGGGTAGGGACTATACAAGAGACCCAGTACTTC. It yields the protein CASRVGTIQETQYF.

In the case of this clone: The same CDR3 arises from other DNA sequences in this sample as well. The rearrangement uses TRBV6-6 and TRBJ2-5; D call uncertain. Trimming pared 6 bases from V and 1 base from J, leaving 3 bases between. The germline CDR1 and CDR2 sequences are MNHNY and SVGAGI (reference sequence). The CDR3 length is 11 residues. CDR3 protein: CASSFQETQYF. CDR3 coding DNA: TGTGCCAGCAGCTTCCAAGAGACCCAGTACTTC.

The chain uses TRBV19 and TRBJ1-1, with no clear D. CDR1 LNHDA and CDR2 SQIVND come from the germline V gene (reference sequence). CDR3 length: 14 amino acids. Deletions cut 4 bases from V and 2 bases from J, with 11 bases between. CDR3 sequence (DNA): TGTGCCAGTAGTAAATCTCCCATCAACACTGAAGCTTTCTTT. Its translation is CASSKSPINTEAFF.

This chain connects TRBV4-1 to TRBJ2-2; D is unresolved. V lost 1 base to trimming and J lost 0 bases, with 3 bases between them. Per the germline V gene, CDR1 is MGHRA and CDR2 is YSYEKL. The CDR3 is 14 amino acids. CDR3 region: CASSQGANTGELFF. The CDR3 DNA reads as TGCGCCAGCAGCCAAGGTGCGAACACCGGGGAGCTGTTTTTT.

This clone was observed a single time. The CDR3 sequence: CASSYSLYQPQHF. Written as DNA, the CDR3 is TGTGCCAGCAGCTACAGCCTGTACCAGCCCCAGCATTTT. The V call is TRBV7-2, the J call TRBJ1-5; D unresolved. CDR1 is SGHTA and CDR2 is FQGNSA in the germline V gene. The CDR3 runs to 13 residues. The V end lost 4 bases, the J end lost 7 bases, and 11 bases lay between the germline ends.

This sequence joins TRBV27 and TRBJ1-2, with a possible D match to TRBD1 (6 bases). Germline loops: CDR1 MNHEY, CDR2 SMNVEV (reference sequence). The length of the CDR3 is 15 residues. Trimming cost V 6 bases and J 7 bases, with 21 bases left between them. CDR3 region: CASRPQGNLGGGYTF. The CDR3 DNA follows: TGTGCCAGCAGACCCCAGGGGAATCTAGGAGGTGGCTACACCTTC.

The V and J genes are TRBV27 and TRBJ2-1; 8 nucleotides agree with TRBD2. The CDR3 consists of 20 residues. Trimming took 5 bases from V and 4 from J; bases not matched to a gene: 22. Per the germline V gene, CDR1 is MNHEY and CDR2 is SMNVEV (reference sequence). CDR3 nucleotides: TGTGCCAGCAGTCCGGGACTTACTAAAATGGGGCTAGCGGGTTACAATGAGCAGTTCTTC. Residues: CASSPGLTKMGLAGYNEQFF.

The chain uses TRBV15 and TRBJ2-7, with a tentative D call TRBD1 (6 bases). Germline CDR1 is LNHNV and CDR2 is YYDKDF (reference sequence). This CDR3 is built from 14 residues. V lost 3 bases and J lost 0, with 9 bases in between. CDR3 in amino acids: CATSSTGNSYEQYF. The DNA of the CDR3 is TGTGCCACCAGCAGCACAGGGAACTCCTACGAGCAGTACTTC.

The V gene is TRBV10-1, the J gene TRBJ2-3; TRBD1 agrees at 7 bases. Trimming cost V 0 bases and J 2 bases; bases outside gene matches: 8. The CDR3 has 17 residues. Looked up from germline, CDR1 is WNHNN and CDR2 is SYGVQD (reference sequence). The chain's CDR3 is CASSESLDRAITDTQYF. In nucleotides, the CDR3 is TGCGCCAGCAGTGAGTCGTTAGACAGGGCCATCACAGATACGCAGTATTTT.

The V and J genes are TRBV7-9 and TRBJ2-1, with D possibly called TRBD1 or TRBD2 (5 bases each). V was trimmed by 0 bases and J by 16 bases, leaving 19 bases between them. In germline, CDR1 is SEHNR, CDR2 FQNEAQ (reference sequence). There are 14 residues in the CDR3. The CDR3: CASSLASRQSGIFF. DNA of the CDR3: TGTGCCAGCAGCTTAGCGTCCCGACAGAGCGGCATATTCTTC.

The V and J genes are TRBV11-3 and TRBJ2-7, with D perhaps matching TRBD1 (6 bases). Germline CDR1 reads SGHNT; CDR2 reads YENEEA. This CDR3 has 13 residues. V lost 2 bases to trimming and J lost 6 bases, with 11 bases between them. CDR3 sequence (DNA): TGTGCCAGCAGCTTAACAGGGACGGGCGAGCAGTACTTC. It codes for CASSLTGTGEQYF.

The V and J genes are TRBV2 and TRBJ2-4; D is unresolved. Trimming removed 3 bases at V and 0 bases at J, with 9 bases between. CDR1 and CDR2 from the germline V gene are SNHLY and FYNNEI. The CDR3 is 15 residues long. CDR3 DNA sequence: TGTGCCAGCAGTGATAACGGTTTAGCCAAAAACATTCAGTACTTC. It codes for CASSDNGLAKNIQYF. Full variable domain (outside the CDR3, taken from reference TRBV2 and TRBJ2-4): EPEVTQTPSHQVTQMGQEVILRCVPISNHLYFYWYRQILGQKVEFLVSFYNNEISEKSEIFDDQFSVERPDGSNFTLKIRSTKLEDSAMYFCASSDNGLAKNIQYFGAGTRLSVL.